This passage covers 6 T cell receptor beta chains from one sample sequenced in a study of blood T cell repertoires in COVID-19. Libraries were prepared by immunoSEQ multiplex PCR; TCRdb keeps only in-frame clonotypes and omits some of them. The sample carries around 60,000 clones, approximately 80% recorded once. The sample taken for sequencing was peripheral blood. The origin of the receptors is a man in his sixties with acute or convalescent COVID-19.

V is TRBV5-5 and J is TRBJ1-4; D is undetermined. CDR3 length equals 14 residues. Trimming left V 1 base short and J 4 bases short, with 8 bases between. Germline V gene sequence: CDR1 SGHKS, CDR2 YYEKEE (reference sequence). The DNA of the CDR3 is TGTGCCAGCAGCTTGATCCTTCTTAATGAAAAACTGTTTTTT. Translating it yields CASSLILLNEKLFF.

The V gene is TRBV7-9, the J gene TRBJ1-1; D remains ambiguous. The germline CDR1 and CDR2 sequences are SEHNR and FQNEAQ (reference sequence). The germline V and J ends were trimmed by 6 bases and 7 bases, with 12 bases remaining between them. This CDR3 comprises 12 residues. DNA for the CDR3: TGTGCCAGCAGTTTTTATGGGAGTGAAGCTTTCTTT. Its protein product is CASSFYGSEAFF.

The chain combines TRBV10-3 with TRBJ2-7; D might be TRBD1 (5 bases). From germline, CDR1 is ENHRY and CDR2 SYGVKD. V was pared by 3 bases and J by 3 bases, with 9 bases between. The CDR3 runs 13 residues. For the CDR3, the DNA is TGTGCCATCAGTGACAGGGTGAGCTACGAGCAGTACTTC. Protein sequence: CAISDRVSYEQYF.

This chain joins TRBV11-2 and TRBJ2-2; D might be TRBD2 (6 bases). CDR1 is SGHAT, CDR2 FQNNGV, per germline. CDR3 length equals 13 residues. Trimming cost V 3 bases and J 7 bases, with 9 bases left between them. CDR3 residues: CASSFGGGGELFF. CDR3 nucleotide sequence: TGTGCCAGCAGCTTTGGGGGAGGCGGGGAGCTGTTTTTT. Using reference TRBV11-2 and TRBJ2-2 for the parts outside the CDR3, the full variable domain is EAGVAQSPRYKIIEKRQSVAFWCNPISGHATLYWYQQILGQGPKLLIQFQNNGVVDDSQLPKDRFSAERLKGVDSTLKIQPAKLEDSAVYLCASSFGGGGELFFGEGSRLTVL.

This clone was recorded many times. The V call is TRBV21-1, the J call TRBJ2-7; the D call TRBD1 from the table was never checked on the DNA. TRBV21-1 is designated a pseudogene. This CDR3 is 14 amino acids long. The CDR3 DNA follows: TGTGCCAGCAGCAAGATCGGGACAGCCTACGAGCAGTACTTC. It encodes CASSKIGTAYEQYF.

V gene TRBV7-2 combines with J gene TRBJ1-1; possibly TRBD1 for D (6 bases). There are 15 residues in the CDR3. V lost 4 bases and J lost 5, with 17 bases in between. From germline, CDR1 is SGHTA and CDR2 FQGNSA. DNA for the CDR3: TGTGCCAGCAGCTCCTGGTCGGGGGGGCGGACTGAAGCTTTCTTT. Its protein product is CASSSWSGGRTEAFF.